What follows are 13 T cell receptor beta chains derived from one specimen sequenced in a study of shared clonotypes between healthy human individuals. Repertoires were generated with immunoSEQ multiplex PCR, while TCRdb's copy carries only in-frame clones and drops some. This sample has hundreds of thousands of clones, with roughly 78% found just once. The sample consisted of memory CD4+ T cells sorted from blood. Subset indicated: CD45RA-negative fraction. The receptors derive from a woman aged 25 to 39 in good health.

The CDR3 loop is CASSYGPDGNTIYF. Here the CDR3 DNA reads TGTGCCAGCAGTTACGGGCCGGATGGAAACACCATATATTTT. The chain is built from TRBV6-5 and TRBJ1-3; no reliable D call. Trimming removed 2 bases at V and 3 bases at J, with 8 bases between. The CDR3 loop spans 14 amino acids. Germline assignment: CDR1 MNHEY and CDR2 SVGAGI.

The J gene is TRBJ2-6, the V gene TRBV7-3, with a weak D call TRBD1 (5 bases). V lost 2 bases, J lost 3 bases, and 8 bases lay in between. CDR3 size: 15 residues. The germline V gene has CDR1 SGHTA and CDR2 FQGTGA. For the CDR3, the DNA is TGTGCCAGCAGCTTACAGGGTATTGGGGCCAACGTCCTGACTTTC. Translating it yields CASSLQGIGANVLTF.

With respect to this clone: The same CDR3 is also encoded by other DNA sequences in this sample. The genes are TRBV5-1 and TRBJ2-1; 8 nucleotides match TRBD1. With V trimmed by 4 bases and J by 6 bases, 6 bases remained unmatched. Germline V gene sequence: CDR1 SGHRS, CDR2 YFSETQ. This CDR3 spans 14 amino acids. CDR3 DNA sequence: TGCGCCAGCAGCCCGGGGACAGGCGGCAATGAGCAGTTCTTC. It yields the protein CASSPGTGGNEQFF.

This clone was counted many times. The genes are TRBV9 and TRBJ2-1, with D perhaps TRBD1 (5 bases). V dropped 1 base and J dropped 4 bases, with 12 bases sitting between them. The V gene's germline CDR1 is SGDLS and CDR2 YYNGEE. The CDR3 contains 15 residues. For the CDR3, the DNA is TGTGCCAGCAGCGTACAGGGTATAGAATACAATGAGCAGTTCTTC. It is translated as CASSVQGIEYNEQFF.

This sequence joins TRBV2 and TRBJ2-2; weak D call: TRBD2 (6 bases). The ends were cut back, 8 bases at V and 6 bases at J, with 10 bases in the middle. Germline loops: CDR1 SNHLY, CDR2 FYNNEI. The CDR3 contains 12 residues. CDR3 loop: CASRGSSGELFF. CDR3 nucleotide sequence: TGTGCCAGCCGGGGGTCGTCCGGGGAGCTGTTTTTT.

DNA of the CDR3: TGTGCCAGCTCACCACTTCAGGGACAGGCTTACTACGAGCAGTACTTC. This encodes CASSPLQGQAYYEQYF. This rearrangement joins TRBV18 to TRBJ2-7; 8 positions match TRBD1. The junction had 8 bases not matched to a gene; V was cut back by 1 base and J by 3 bases. Germline-derived CDR1 and CDR2 are KGHSH and LQKENI. The CDR3 is 16 residues long.

This clone was seen only a few times. The gene calls are TRBV19 and TRBJ1-1; 10 positions match TRBD1. CDR1 and CDR2 (germline): LNHDA, SQIVND (reference sequence). With V trimmed by 3 bases and J by 4 bases, 8 bases remained unmatched. The CDR3 runs to 16 residues. This chain's CDR3 is CASSISGTGVPTEAFF. The CDR3 DNA sequence: TGTGCCAGTAGTATCTCCGGGACAGGGGTTCCCACTGAAGCTTTCTTT.

This clone was detected only a few times. The chain links TRBV5-6 to TRBJ2-5; D remains ambiguous. V was cut by 4 bases and J by 3 bases, with 10 bases left in between. The CDR3 sequence is 13 residues long. Germline assignment: CDR1 SGHDT and CDR2 YYEEEE. The CDR3 DNA follows: TGTGCCAGCAGCACGGGCCCGAAAGAGACCCAGTACTTC. Its translation is CASSTGPKETQYF.

The V gene is TRBV5-1, the J gene TRBJ2-2; D not resolved. V was cut by 4 bases and J by 0 bases, with 10 bases left in between. Germline V lookup: CDR1 SGHRS, CDR2 YFSETQ. CDR3 size: 15 residues. CDR3 sequence reads: CASSLGPANTGELFF. For the CDR3, the DNA is TGCGCCAGCAGCCTCGGGCCTGCGAACACCGGGGAGCTGTTTTTT.

The chain has TRBV28 and TRBJ2-7; D call uncertain. Germline values: CDR1 MDHEN, CDR2 SYDVKM. V lost 2 bases, J lost 4 bases, and 6 bases lay in between. CDR3 size: 12 residues. CDR3: CASSLQNYEQYF. In DNA, the CDR3 is TGTGCCAGCAGTTTACAAAATTACGAGCAGTACTTC.

The chain couples TRBV5-4 to TRBJ1-4, with a weak D call TRBD1 (6 bases). Trimming shortened V by 0 bases and J by 3 bases, and 9 bases separated the two germline ends. Germline CDR1 and CDR2: SGHNT and YYREEE (reference sequence). There are 15 residues in the CDR3. This CDR3 is CASSLEQGPNEKLFF. CDR3 DNA: TGTGCCAGCAGCTTGGAACAGGGACCTAATGAAAAACTGTTTTTT.

V gene TRBV21-1 combines with J gene TRBJ2-3; the D segment call TRBD1 is taken from the table without a DNA check. TRBV21-1 is designated a pseudogene. The CDR3 is 19 residues long. Here the CDR3 reads CASSLSRTSQGRRTDTQYF. CDR3 nucleotide sequence: TGTGCCAGCAGCCTCAGCCGGACCTCACAGGGGAGACGCACAGATACGCAGTATTTT.

On this clone itself: This specimen includes other DNA sequences encoding the same CDR3. V is TRBV6-6 and J is TRBJ2-7, with D possibly TRBD2 on 6 matching bases. This CDR3 region has 14 residues. V was trimmed by 4 bases and J by 0 bases, leaving 10 bases between them. The germline gives CDR1 MNHNY, CDR2 SVGAGI (reference sequence). Here the CDR3 reads CASSSPGGSYEQYF. The CDR3 DNA sequence: TGTGCCAGCAGTTCCCCCGGGGGCTCCTACGAGCAGTACTTC.